This T cell receptor (beta chain) was recovered during a study of shared clonotypes between healthy human individuals. 200 to 250 ng DNA, tens of thousands of T cell genomes, went into each sorted-subset replicate PCR. Profiling relied on immunoSEQ multiplex PCR, and the TCRdb table lists in-frame clones only, not all of them. The sample lists about 1 million clones; under 80% were seen once. The germline V gene encodes CDR1 SGHRS and CDR2 YFSETQ. CDR3 length equals 13 residues. Trimming took 5 bases from V and 8 from J, leaving 14 bases between them. Material: memory CD4+ T cells sorted from blood. Subset specified: CD45RA-negative fraction. This TCR was recovered from a man aged 18-30 years in good health. The chain is built from TRBV5-1 and TRBJ2-4; tentative D call: TRBD2 (5 bases). The CDR3 region has the DNA TGCGCCAGCAGTTATGCAACTAGAGACATTCAGTACTTC. Translating it yields CASSYATRDIQYF.